One TCR beta chain is described in this entry. What it recognizes is unknown. The data stem from a study of T cell responses to AZD1222 COVID-19 vaccine. The study, taken as a whole, reports: Baseline seropositivity characterized only 5 or 6 AZD1222 recipients. Spike-wide coverage was observed for vaccine-associated CD4 TCRs, with dominant responses at 160-218 and 743-854. Repertoire sampling happened only post peak T cell response.

The data were produced by immunoSEQ multiplex PCR, yet TCRdb's version contains in-frame clones alone and is incomplete. The sample lists about 130,000 clones, 88% occurring once. The CDR3 is made up of 16 amino acids. Trimming cost V 5 bases and J 9 bases, with 20 bases left between them. The germline gives CDR1 KGHSH, CDR2 LQKENI. J is TRBJ1-6 and V is TRBV18, with D possibly TRBD1 on 6 matching bases. The sequence was obtained from an adult in good health. Source: peripheral blood, taken on day 0 of AZD1222 vaccination. The CDR3 spells CASSTTGRDRLSPLHF. The CDR3 DNA reads TGTGCCAGCTCAACAACAGGGAGGGACCGACTTTCACCCCTCCACTTT.